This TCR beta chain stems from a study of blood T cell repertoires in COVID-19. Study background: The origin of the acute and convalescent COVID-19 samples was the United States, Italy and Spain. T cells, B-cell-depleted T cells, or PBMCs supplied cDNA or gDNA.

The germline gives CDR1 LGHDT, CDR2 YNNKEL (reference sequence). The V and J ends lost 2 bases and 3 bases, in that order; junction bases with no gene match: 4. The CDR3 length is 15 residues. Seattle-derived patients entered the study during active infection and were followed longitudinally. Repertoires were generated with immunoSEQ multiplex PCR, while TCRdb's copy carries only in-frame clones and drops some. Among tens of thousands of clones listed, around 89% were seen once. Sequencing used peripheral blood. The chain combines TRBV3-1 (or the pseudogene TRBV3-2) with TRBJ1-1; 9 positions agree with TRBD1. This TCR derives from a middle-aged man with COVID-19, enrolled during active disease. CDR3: CASSQYWDRDTEAFF. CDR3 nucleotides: TGTGCCAGCAGCCAATATTGGGACAGGGACACTGAAGCTTTCTTT.